The sequence of this T cell receptor beta chain was determined in a study of blood T cell repertoires in COVID-19. Using immunoSEQ multiplex PCR, the repertoire was profiled, and TCRdb retains in-frame clones only, with some absent. The table shows 73,000 or so clones, with more than 60% occurring only once. The CDR3 has 14 amino acids. Trimming removed 8 bases from V and 3 bases from J; junction bases left unmatched: 6. Germline CDR1 and CDR2: SNHLY and FYNNEI. The rearrangement uses TRBV2 and TRBJ1-5, with 8 positions matching TRBD1. The source is a man aged 55 to 70 with acute or convalescent COVID-19. The sequenced sample consisted of peripheral blood. The CDR3 reads CASQADRANQPQHF. As DNA, the CDR3 is TGTGCCAGCCAAGCGGACAGGGCCAATCAGCCCCAGCATTTT.